One and the same sample provided the 11 T cell receptor beta chains below, sequenced in a study of blood T cell repertoires in COVID-19. Only in-frame clones appear in the TCRdb table, and some are missing; sequencing was by immunoSEQ multiplex PCR. The profile shows about 230,000 clones, around 84% of them singletons. The specimen was peripheral blood. Every receptor here comes from a woman of 80 years or more with active or convalescent COVID-19.

The chain couples TRBV28 to TRBJ2-6; unclear D gene. This CDR3 contains 12 residues. In germline, CDR1 is MDHEN, CDR2 SYDVKM. V was trimmed by 10 bases and J by 1 base, leaving 5 bases between them. In nucleotides, the CDR3 is TGTGCCACCCAGTCTGGGGCCAACGTCCTGACTTTC. Amino acids: CATQSGANVLTF.

This sequence joins TRBV30 and TRBJ2-5, with D possibly matching TRBD1 (5 bases). This CDR3 contains 12 residues. V gave up 5 bases and J gave up 2 bases, with 9 bases separating them. Per the germline V gene, CDR1 is GTSNPN and CDR2 is SVGIG (reference sequence). This CDR3 is CAWARVQETQYF. In DNA form, the CDR3 reads TGTGCCTGGGCCAGGGTACAAGAGACCCAGTACTTC.

The chain combines TRBV19 with TRBJ1-3; possible D gene TRBD1, 5 bases. The CDR3 spans 14 residues. With 5 bases removed from V and 4 bases from J, the gap between germline ends came to 12 bases. Germline CDR1 LNHDA, CDR2 SQIVND (reference sequence). DNA for the CDR3: TGTGCCAGTAGTCCGGCAGACAGAGGAAACACCATATATTTT. Translated, it gives CASSPADRGNTIYF.

This clone occurred once. The rearrangement links TRBV9 to TRBJ2-5; D might be TRBD2 (5 bases). With 3 bases removed from V and 4 bases from J, the gap between germline ends came to 7 bases. Germline V gene sequence: CDR1 SGDLS, CDR2 YYNGEE. The CDR3 has 12 amino acids. CDR3 loop: CASSGAGETQYF. In DNA form, the CDR3 reads TGTGCCAGCAGCGGGGCGGGAGAGACCCAGTACTTC.

There are a few counts of this clone. V gene TRBV6-2 or TRBV6-3 combines with J gene TRBJ1-5; TRBD1 is a possible D gene (6 bases). The CDR3 runs 14 residues. Trimming removed 5 bases from V and 0 bases from J, with 8 bases in between. From germline, CDR1 is MNHEY and CDR2 SVGEGT. CDR3 sequence: CASSPDSSNQPQHF. DNA of the CDR3: TGTGCCAGCAGTCCGGACAGTAGCAATCAGCCCCAGCATTTT.

The J gene is TRBJ2-3, the V gene TRBV7-2; tentatively, D is TRBD2 (6 bases). Germline-derived CDR1 and CDR2 are SGHTA and FQGNSA. The CDR3 runs to 14 residues. Trimming pared 5 bases from V and 6 bases from J, leaving 15 bases between. The CDR3, as DNA: TGTGCCAGCAGCCTCTGGAGGGCCTCCGATACGCAGTATTTT. Translation gives CASSLWRASDTQYF.

The chain couples TRBV2 to TRBJ1-1, with TRBD1 matching 7 bases. This CDR3 comprises 15 residues. From germline, CDR1 is SNHLY and CDR2 FYNNEI. V lost 6 bases and J lost 1; bases outside the gene matches: 8. The CDR3: CASRQEGAGNTEAFF. The CDR3 region has the DNA TGTGCCAGCAGACAGGAGGGGGCGGGGAACACTGAAGCTTTCTTT.

The chain uses TRBV2 and TRBJ1-2, with D perhaps TRBD1 (6 bases). Deletions cut 8 bases from V and 7 bases from J, with 14 bases between. The CDR3 has 12 residues. CDR1 SNHLY and CDR2 FYNNEI come from the germline V gene. DNA of the CDR3: TGTGCCAGCCTACAGGGATCCGGTGGCTACACCTTC. It yields the protein CASLQGSGGYTF.

The chain is built from TRBV9 and TRBJ2-2, with 9 bases that match TRBD1. V lost 0 bases to trimming and J lost 4 bases; unmatched junction nucleotides: 4. There are 16 residues in the CDR3. CDR1 SGDLS and CDR2 YYNGEE come from the germline V gene. CDR3 sequence reads: CASSVDYRGPTGELFF. The CDR3 coding sequence is TGTGCCAGCAGCGTAGATTACAGGGGGCCCACCGGGGAGCTGTTTTTT.

The chain links TRBV6-5 to TRBJ1-2, with TRBD1 matching 7 bases. CDR3 size: 15 residues. CDR1 is MNHEY, CDR2 SVGAGI, per germline. With V trimmed by 6 bases and J by 4 bases, 11 bases remained unmatched. The CDR3 loop is CASRTGDSIFYGYTF. In nucleotides, the CDR3 is TGTGCCAGCAGGACGGGGGACAGCATATTCTATGGCTACACCTTC.

The CDR3 loop reads CASSAQSVGGAYEQYF. The DNA of the CDR3 is TGTGCCAGCAGCGCCCAATCGGTTGGGGGGGCCTACGAGCAGTACTTC. This rearrangement joins TRBV7-9 to TRBJ2-7; 7 nucleotides agree with TRBD2. J was trimmed by 2 bases and V by 5 bases; bases with no gene match: 12. Germline V gene data show CDR1 as SEHNR and CDR2 as FQNEAQ (reference sequence). The CDR3 sequence is 16 residues long. Full variable domain (outside the CDR3, taken from reference TRBV7-9 and TRBJ2-7): DTGVSQNPRHKITKRGQNVTFRCDPISEHNRLYWYRQTLGQGPEFLTYFQNEAQLEKSRLLSDRFSAERPKGSFSTLEIQRTEQGDSAMYLCASSAQSVGGAYEQYFGPGTRLTVT.